The 32 T cell receptor beta chains in this list originate from one sample, sequenced in a study of shared clonotypes between healthy human individuals. The protocol was immunoSEQ multiplex PCR, while the TCRdb copy is restricted to in-frame clones and leaves out a portion. The data contain some 2,500,000 clones, 93% of them singletons. The source material was naive CD4+ T cells from PBMCs. Subset described: CD45RA+ positively selected. These receptor sequences come from a man aged 18 to 30 in good health. Some clones in this sample may be carry-over from other donors' samples.

The gene calls are TRBV18 and TRBJ2-6; D ambiguous. The CDR3 sequence is 18 residues long. The ends were cut back, 3 bases at V and 0 bases at J, with 15 bases in the middle. The germline CDR1 and CDR2 sequences are KGHSH and LQKENI. In DNA form, the CDR3 reads TGTGCCAGCTCACCGTTGTTGCCCCGAAGCTCTGGGGCCAACGTCCTGACTTTC. The encoded protein is CASSPLLPRSSGANVLTF.

V gene TRBV7-2 combines with J gene TRBJ2-5; D may be TRBD2 (6 bases). Between the trimmed V and J ends, which lost 5 bases and 5 bases, there was a span of 21 bases. This CDR3 contains 16 residues. Germline assignment: CDR1 SGHTA and CDR2 FQGNSA. The CDR3 bases are TGTGCCAGCAGCCTCCGCTCCGCCCGAGGAGGGGAGACCCAGTACTTC. Translated, it gives CASSLRSARGGETQYF. The full variable domain, rest sourced from reference TRBV7-2 and TRBJ2-5, is GAGVSQSPSNKVTEKGKDVELRCDPISGHTALYWYRQSLGQGLEFLIYFQGNSAPDKSGLPSDRFSAERTGGSVSTLTIQRTQQEDSAVYLCASSLRSARGGETQYFGPGTRLLVL.

The chain is built from TRBV28 and TRBJ2-1; 9 nucleotides align to TRBD1. Trimming cost V 6 bases and J 6 bases; bases outside gene matches: 9. The CDR3 spans 15 residues. Germline V gene sequence: CDR1 MDHEN, CDR2 SYDVKM. CDR3 nucleotides: TGTGCCAGCAGATACCCGGGACAGGGTCCCAATGAGCAGTTCTTC. It is translated as CASRYPGQGPNEQFF.

Regarding this clone: At the DNA level, this CDR3 is encoded by other sequences in the same sample as well. This sequence joins TRBV6-1 and TRBJ2-7; D gene ambiguous. The CDR3 contains 14 residues. Germline V CDR1 and CDR2: MNHNS, SASEGT. Trimming shortened V by 2 bases and J by 0 bases, and 8 bases separated the two germline ends. CDR3 sequence reads: CASSEQGSSYEQYF. The CDR3 DNA follows: TGTGCCAGCAGTGAACAAGGATCCTCCTACGAGCAGTACTTC.

The chain is built from TRBV5-1 and TRBJ1-5, with D perhaps TRBD1 (5 bases). The CDR3 consists of 13 residues. The germline gives CDR1 SGHRS, CDR2 YFSETQ. Deletions cut 1 base from V and 5 bases from J, with 7 bases between. CDR3 nucleotides: TGCGCCAGCAGCTTGCGGGGGTATCAGCCCCAGCATTTT. It is translated as CASSLRGYQPQHF.

The J gene is TRBJ2-1, the V gene TRBV5-1; 7 positions match TRBD1. The V gene's germline CDR1 is SGHRS and CDR2 YFSETQ. After removal of 0 bases from V and 4 bases from J, the junction contained 10 bases not matched to a gene. The CDR3 totals 17 residues. CDR3 bases: TGCGCCAGCAGCTTGGGTAAAGGCCTGGACAGGTACAATGAGCAGTTCTTC. Amino acid sequence: CASSLGKGLDRYNEQFF.

This chain connects TRBV20-1 to TRBJ2-5; D not certain. This CDR3 region has 11 residues. V was shortened by 4 bases and J by 4 bases, with 7 bases between the two germline ends. The germline CDR1 and CDR2 sequences are DFQATT and SNEGSKA (reference sequence). CDR3 sequence: CSATVPETQYF. The CDR3 DNA is TGCAGTGCTACAGTCCCAGAGACCCAGTACTTC.

The rearrangement links TRBV4-1 to TRBJ1-4; the D gene is possibly TRBD1 (6 bases). The CDR3 sequence is 18 residues long. Trimming took 0 bases from V and 5 from J, leaving 19 bases between them. Germline lookup yields CDR1 MGHRA and CDR2 YSYEKL. The DNA for the CDR3 is TGCGCCAGCAGCCAAGATCGGGGCAGGGGTGGAAGAAATGAAAAACTGTTTTTT. Its translation is CASSQDRGRGGRNEKLFF.

The chain recombines TRBV7-3 with TRBJ2-3, with 10 nucleotides matching TRBD2. V shed 4 bases, J shed 4 bases, and the junction held 8 bases outside the gene matches. The CDR3 is made up of 16 amino acids. CDR1 and CDR2 (germline): SGHTA, FQGTGA. In DNA form, the CDR3 reads TGTGCCAGCAGCTCCACTAGCGGGGCTGGCCCAGATACGCAGTATTTT. It yields the protein CASSSTSGAGPDTQYF.

V usage is TRBV9 and J usage is TRBJ2-6; the D is unclear. The CDR3 extends over 17 amino acids. V was pared by 3 bases and J by 0 bases, with 13 bases between. The germline V gene has CDR1 SGDLS and CDR2 YYNGEE. Here the CDR3 reads CASSGLIRSSGANVLTF. CDR3 sequence (DNA): TGTGCCAGCAGCGGGTTGATCAGGTCCTCTGGGGCCAACGTCCTGACTTTC.

This chain links TRBV30 with TRBJ2-7; D may be TRBD2 (5 bases). This CDR3 spans 12 amino acids. CDR1 is GTSNPN and CDR2 is SVGIG in the germline V gene (reference sequence). CDR3 residues: CAGRDGRYEQYF. DNA for the CDR3: TGTGCTGGCCGGGATGGTCGCTACGAGCAGTACTTC.

The V gene is TRBV25-1, the J gene TRBJ2-2, with D unresolved. The CDR3 runs 13 residues. Trimming shortened V by 3 bases and J by 6 bases, and 8 bases separated the two germline ends. Germline loops: CDR1 MGHDK, CDR2 SYGVNS. CDR3 sequence: CASSDDEAGELFF. The CDR3 DNA follows: TGTGCCAGCAGTGATGATGAAGCCGGGGAGCTGTTTTTT.

J is TRBJ1-3 and V is TRBV7-2, with D possibly matching TRBD1 (6 bases). The CDR3 is 15 amino acids. Trimming pared 5 bases from V and 0 bases from J, leaving 11 bases between. In germline, CDR1 is SGHTA, CDR2 FQGNSA. CDR3 residues: CASSVTGTSGNTIYF. DNA of the CDR3: TGTGCCAGCAGCGTAACAGGGACCTCTGGAAACACCATATATTTT.

This chain joins TRBV5-1 and TRBJ1-4; D remains unclear. V was pared by 0 bases and J by 3 bases, with 6 bases between. The CDR3 sequence is 14 residues long. Germline V CDR1 and CDR2: SGHRS, YFSETQ. The CDR3 region is CASSLDLPNEKLFF. Here the CDR3 DNA reads TGCGCCAGCAGCTTGGATTTGCCTAATGAAAAACTGTTTTTT. Looking up the rest from reference TRBV5-1 and TRBJ1-4 gives the full variable domain: KAGVTQTPRYLIKTRGQQVTLSCSPISGHRSVSWYQQTPGQGLQFLFEYFSETQRNKGNFPGRFSGRQFSNSRSEMNVSTLELGDSALYLCASSLDLPNEKLFFGSGTQLSVL.

This sequence joins TRBV11-1 and TRBJ2-5; 10 bases fit TRBD2. J was trimmed by 5 bases and V by 5 bases; bases with no gene match: 8. There are 15 residues in the CDR3. CDR1 and CDR2 from the germline V gene are SGHAT and FQDESV (reference sequence). The CDR3 bases are TGTGCCAGCAGCGCCTCCGGGACTAGCGCGGAGACCCAGTACTTC. Amino acids: CASSASGTSAETQYF.

The rearrangement joins TRBV18 to TRBJ1-4; possibly TRBD1 for D (5 bases). The germline gives CDR1 KGHSH, CDR2 LQKENI. The CDR3 sequence is 15 residues long. V gave up 3 bases and J gave up 7 bases, with 15 bases separating them. The CDR3 loop reads CASSPVSGEGEKLFF. CDR3 coding DNA: TGTGCCAGCTCACCCGTTTCGGGGGAGGGTGAAAAACTGTTTTTT.

This clone was seen more than once but under ten times. The J gene is TRBJ1-1, the V gene TRBV30; D call uncertain. The CDR3 loop spans 13 amino acids. Germline V gene sequence: CDR1 GTSNPN, CDR2 SVGIG (reference sequence). Trimming left V 0 bases short and J 3 bases short, with 8 bases between. As DNA, the CDR3 is TGTGCCTGGAGTGTACGTAAGGACACTGAAGCTTTCTTT. Translating it yields CAWSVRKDTEAFF.

V and J are TRBV5-1 and TRBJ2-3, with D maybe TRBD1 (5 bases). This CDR3 is built from 16 residues. Deletions cut 0 bases from V and 0 bases from J, with 11 bases between. Germline-derived CDR1 and CDR2 are SGHRS and YFSETQ. The CDR3 DNA reads as TGCGCCAGCAGCTTGGGTTTGGACACAAGCACAGATACGCAGTATTTT. Protein: CASSLGLDTSTDTQYF.

The CDR3 coding sequence is TGCGCCAGCAGCTTGGTGGCTAGCGGGAGTGGCTATGAGCAGTTCTTC. Translation gives CASSLVASGSGYEQFF. The chain employs TRBV5-1 and TRBJ2-1; 10 bases map to TRBD2. CDR1 and CDR2 (germline): SGHRS, YFSETQ. The CDR3 length is 16 residues. J was trimmed by 8 bases and V by 0 bases; bases with no gene match: 8.

This clone was recorded only once. The rearrangement joins TRBV19 to TRBJ2-7, with 13 bases identical to TRBD2. The CDR3 sequence is 15 residues long. Germline values: CDR1 LNHDA, CDR2 SQIVND (reference sequence). V dropped 5 bases and J dropped 3; count of bases not matched to a gene: 4. CDR3 loop: CASSSLAGGNYEQYF. The CDR3 DNA reads TGTGCCAGTAGTTCACTAGCGGGAGGGAACTACGAGCAGTACTTC.

The rearrangement links TRBV5-1 to TRBJ2-1; 8 bases align to TRBD2. CDR3 length: 16 residues. Germline CDR1 is SGHRS and CDR2 is YFSETQ. Trimming took 5 bases from V and 0 from J; bases not matched to a gene: 7. The chain's CDR3 is CASRGIGRGSYNEQFF. The CDR3 DNA reads TGCGCCAGCAGGGGAATCGGGAGGGGCTCCTACAATGAGCAGTTCTTC.

Note on this clone: Other DNA sequences in the same sample also yield this CDR3. The chain combines TRBV18 with TRBJ2-5, with D uncertain. Germline V lookup: CDR1 KGHSH, CDR2 LQKENI. V shed 4 bases and J shed 0 bases, with 3 bases lying between them. The CDR3 contains 12 residues. The CDR3 DNA sequence: TGTGCCAGCTCACAGAACCAAGAGACCCAGTACTTC. Its translation: CASSQNQETQYF. Combining the CDR3 with reference TRBV18 and TRBJ2-5 gives the whole variable domain NAGVMQNPRHLVRRRGQEARLRCSPMKGHSHVYWYRQLPEEGLKFMVYLQKENIIDESGMPKERFSAEFPKEGPSILRIQQVVRGDSAAYFCASSQNQETQYFGPGTRLLVL.

The chain recombines TRBV9 with TRBJ2-5; a possible D gene is TRBD2 (6 bases). Germline V CDR1 and CDR2: SGDLS, YYNGEE. Trimming shortened V by 4 bases and J by 2 bases, and 12 bases separated the two germline ends. The CDR3 sequence is 14 residues long. This CDR3 reads CASSSGTSQETQYF. CDR3 DNA: TGTGCCAGCAGCTCCGGGACTTCACAAGAGACCCAGTACTTC.

The chain combines TRBV6-4 with TRBJ2-2; possibly TRBD1 for D (6 bases). CDR3 length: 15 amino acids. Germline CDR1 and CDR2: MRHNA and SNTAGT. Deletions cut 0 bases from V and 5 bases from J, with 10 bases between. In DNA, the CDR3 is TGTGCCAGCAGTGACTCCGGGACAACAACCGGGGAGCTGTTTTTT. It yields the protein CASSDSGTTTGELFF.

This chain links TRBV30 with TRBJ1-3; 8 nucleotides line up with TRBD1. The germline CDR1 and CDR2 sequences are GTSNPN and SVGIG (reference sequence). With V trimmed by 3 bases and J by 8 bases, 9 bases remained unmatched. This CDR3 region has 14 residues. The CDR3 region has the DNA TGTGCCTGGAGCCTTGGGCAGGGGGCGTACACCATATATTTT. Translated, it gives CAWSLGQGAYTIYF.

The chain couples TRBV4-2 to TRBJ2-2, with D hard to call. Germline values: CDR1 LGHNA, CDR2 YNFKEQ. Trimming pared 0 bases from V and 3 bases from J, leaving 11 bases between. This CDR3 contains 16 residues. CDR3 sequence: CASSQDGLWDTGELFF. In nucleotides, the CDR3 is TGTGCCAGCAGCCAAGATGGGTTATGGGACACCGGGGAGCTGTTTTTT.

The chain recombines TRBV28 with TRBJ1-6; D unclear. Germline lookup yields CDR1 MDHEN and CDR2 SYDVKM. V lost 5 bases, J lost 9 bases, and 20 bases lay in between. The CDR3 spans 16 residues. CDR3: CASSGLSQGRSSPLHF. In DNA, the CDR3 is TGTGCCAGCAGTGGCCTATCCCAAGGGCGGAGTTCACCCCTCCACTTT.

The genes are TRBV27 and TRBJ1-1; D uncertain. V was trimmed by 10 bases and J by 0 bases, leaving 15 bases between them. CDR1 is MNHEY, CDR2 SMNVEV, per germline (reference sequence). CDR3 length: 14 residues. The chain's CDR3 is CATRSPTLNTEAFF. CDR3 DNA sequence: TGTGCCACCCGATCCCCGACATTGAACACTGAAGCTTTCTTT.

This clone showed up just once. The chain combines TRBV7-8 with TRBJ2-7; no clear D gene. Germline V CDR1 and CDR2: SGHVS, FQNEAQ. This CDR3 comprises 13 residues. The V gene lost 5 bases and the J gene lost 3 bases, with 11 bases spanning the gap. CDR3 coding DNA: TGTGCCAGCAGCAAAAGCTGGGACTACGAGCAGTACTTC. Its translation: CASSKSWDYEQYF.

This clone was found a few times. The chain has TRBV18 and TRBJ2-1; no clear D gene. Per germline, CDR1 KGHSH and CDR2 LQKENI. The CDR3 sequence is 15 residues long. The V gene lost 1 base and the J gene lost 4 bases, with 11 bases spanning the gap. The DNA of the CDR3 is TGTGCCAGCTCACCACTAGTCGTTTCGTACAATGAGCAGTTCTTC. Translated, it gives CASSPLVVSYNEQFF.

This clone was detected once. The chain is built from TRBV6-1 and TRBJ2-1; D unresolved. V gave up 6 bases and J gave up 8 bases, with 11 bases separating them. This CDR3 has 12 amino acids. The V gene's germline CDR1 is MNHNS and CDR2 SASEGT. This chain's CDR3 is CASSSRSDEQFF. In nucleotides, the CDR3 is TGTGCCAGCAGCTCCCGGAGCGATGAGCAGTTCTTC.

This clone is a singleton in its sample. This chain uses TRBV27 with TRBJ2-7; 9 bases are a match to TRBD1. Looked up from germline, CDR1 is MNHEY and CDR2 is SMNVEV (reference sequence). Trimming at V came to 5 bases and at J to 0 bases, leaving 11 bases not matched to a gene. The CDR3 is 17 residues long. CDR3 loop: CASSPLSRTGDSYEQYF. CDR3 DNA sequence: TGTGCCAGCAGTCCCCTTTCCCGGACAGGGGACTCCTACGAGCAGTACTTC.